Given below is one T cell receptor (beta chain) in context. Its specificity is unknown. These data belong to a study of OX40 agonist ivuxolimab in advanced cancers. Study-wide results and caveats: Circulating CD4+ and CD8+ T cells showed clonal expansion by week 6 at 0.1 to 3.0 mg/kg. Relative to CD4+ cells, CD8+ T cells on average had more expanded clones. Antigen specificity of clonally expanded peripheral T cells was not established.

Data came from immunoSEQ multiplex PCR; TCRdb stores just in-frame clones and leaves some out. The table records 75,000 to 80,000 clones, approximately 80% of them present only once. Germline values: CDR1 MNHEY, CDR2 SVGAGI. With 8 bases removed from V and 1 base from J, the gap between germline ends came to 17 bases. There are 15 residues in the CDR3. On cycle 4 day 1 and cycle 7 day 1, as well as at baseline, blood was sampled. J is TRBJ1-1 and V is TRBV6-5; possible D gene TRBD1, 6 bases. This TCR was sampled from an adult with an advanced solid tumor such as melanoma, head and neck, liver or kidney cancer. The source material was CD4+ or CD8+ T cells sorted from blood, sampled in a trial of the OX40 agonist ivuxolimab. The CDR3 bases are TGTGCCAGCTCCCCGCGGGGCAGGGGGAACACTGAAGCTTTCTTT. Translation gives CASSPRGRGNTEAFF.